A selection of T cell receptor beta chains follows, all from one sample in a study of cytomegalovirus exposure and HLA in healthy donors. Measured with immunoSEQ multiplex PCR; TCRdb has only the in-frame clones, and not every one. Here the sample spans around 76,000 clones, around 72% being singletons. The specimen was PBMCs. These receptors originate from a woman between 40 and 55 years old in good health and CMV-seropositive. Each CDR3 is given with its conserved first and last residue. The D gene is left open where the match is weak. Clone size is shown for a subset of rows, as once, few, many or a class of expanded clone.

abundance,v_gene,j_gene,d_gene,CDR3nt,CDR3aa
once,TRBV5-5,TRBJ2-5,TRBD2,TGTGCCAGCTCACCCGACCGATTGGGCGGGAGAGGGCAAGAGACCCAGTACTTC,CASSPDRLGGRGQETQYF
NA,TRBV2,TRBJ1-2,TRBD1,TGTGCCAGCAGTGAAGCGCGAGACAGGGGGCCCACATACACCTTC,CASSEARDRGPTYTF
NA,TRBV7-8,TRBJ2-7,NA,TGTGCCAGTAAACGTGAGCTGTCCTACGAGCAGTACTTC,CASKRELSYEQYF
NA,TRBV5-1,TRBJ2-3,NA,TGCGCCAGCAGCCCCGGCGGAGATACGCAGTATTTT,CASSPGGDTQYF
NA,TRBV10-3,TRBJ1-5,NA,TGTGCCATCAGTGAGTCACAGGATTATAGCAATCAGCCCCAGCATTTT,CAISESQDYSNQPQHF
NA,TRBV6-6,TRBJ1-2,NA,TGTGCCAGCAGTTACAAAAGCAACTATGGCTACACCTTC,CASSYKSNYGYTF
NA,TRBV4-2,TRBJ1-3,NA,TGTGCCAGCAGCCCGGTCTTCTCCTCTGGAAACACCATATATTTT,CASSPVFSSGNTIYF
NA,TRBV19,TRBJ1-5,NA,TGTGCCAGTACCCCTGACAGTAGCAATCAGCCCCAGCATTTT,CASTPDSSNQPQHF
many,TRBV28,TRBJ2-7,TRBD2,TGTGCCAGCAGTTTATGGACTAGCGGTGATTCTAACTACGAGCAGTACTTC,CASSLWTSGDSNYEQYF
once,TRBV2,TRBJ2-3,NA,TGTGCCAGCAGTGAAGCAAAGTGGACACTTCCAGTTTTT,CASSEAKWTLPVF
NA,TRBV27,TRBJ2-5,NA,TGTGCCAGCAGTTTCGGGGGGCAGCAAGAGACCCAGTACTTC,CASSFGGQQETQYF
NA,TRBV7-2,TRBJ1-4,TRBD1,TGTGCCACCCAAAGACAGGGGGTGGCTAATGAAAAACTGTTTTTT,CATQRQGVANEKLFF
few,TRBV9,TRBJ1-1,NA,TGTGCCAGCAGCCCCCAATACACTGAAGCTTTCTTT,CASSPQYTEAFF
NA,TRBV9,TRBJ1-5,NA,TGTGCCAGCAGCCCCTCAGGGGCCCCTTATCAGCCCCAGCATTTT,CASSPSGAPYQPQHF
NA,TRBV6-5,TRBJ2-5,TRBD2,TGTGCCAGCAGTTCCACAGCGGGATCAGGGGAGACCCAGTACTTC,CASSSTAGSGETQYF
NA,TRBV5-1,TRBJ2-2,NA,TGCGCCAGCACCGGCAGGGGAAGAAACACCGGGGAGCTGTTTTTT,CASTGRGRNTGELFF
NA,TRBV7-2,TRBJ1-1,NA,TGTGCCAGCAGCTTGGGGCTCAAAGGCACTGAAGCTTTCTTT,CASSLGLKGTEAFF
NA,TRBV9,TRBJ2-1,TRBD2,TGTGCCAGCAGCGTAGAGGGACTAGCCTCCTACAATGAGCAGTTCTTC,CASSVEGLASYNEQFF
NA,TRBV4-1,TRBJ1-2,TRBD1,TGCGCCAGCAGCGGACAGGGGGCAAATGGCTACACCTTC,CASSGQGANGYTF
NA,TRBV5-1,TRBJ2-2,NA,TGCGCCAGCATCCCACAGGGGGGGCCGGCCGGGGAGCTGTTTTTT,CASIPQGGPAGELFF
NA,TRBV5-1,TRBJ2-1,NA,TGCGCCAGCAGCTTAGGACTCGAGGGCAATGAGCAGTTCTTC,CASSLGLEGNEQFF
few,TRBV27,TRBJ1-1,TRBD1,TGTGCCAGCAGTTCCTTTAGGACAGGGGGCACTGAAGCTTTCTTT,CASSSFRTGGTEAFF
NA,TRBV7-9,TRBJ2-3,TRBD2,TGTGCCAGCAGCTTAGTACTAGCGAACACAGATACGCAGTATTTT,CASSLVLANTDTQYF
NA,TRBV5-4,TRBJ2-2,TRBD2,TGTGCCAGCAGCTTGGGGGCTAGCGGGGGGGCGAACACCGGGGAGCTGTTTTTT,CASSLGASGGANTGELFF
NA,TRBV27,TRBJ2-7,TRBD1,TGTGCCAGCAGTCCCGGGACAGGGGGCTACGAGCAGTACTTC,CASSPGTGGYEQYF
NA,TRBV7-2,TRBJ1-4,TRBD1,TGTGCCAGCAGCTCATCCCGGGACAGGGTCGGTGATGAAAAACTGTTTTTT,CASSSSRDRVGDEKLFF
NA,TRBV19,TRBJ2-1,TRBD2,TGTGCCAGTAGTATGGGACTAGCTATGAATGAGCAGTTCTTC,CASSMGLAMNEQFF
NA,TRBV6-5,TRBJ2-2,NA,TGTGCCAGCAGTCCGGGGGGCCGGACCGGGGAGCTGTTTTTT,CASSPGGRTGELFF
NA,TRBV7-9,TRBJ2-5,TRBD2,TGTGCCAGCAGCTCTCGGCCACTAGCGGGGGCCCGACAAGAGACCCAGTACTTC,CASSSRPLAGARQETQYF
NA,TRBV2,TRBJ2-3,TRBD1,TGTGCCAGCATCGGACAGGGAACAGATACGCAGTATTTT,CASIGQGTDTQYF
NA,TRBV5-6,TRBJ2-5,TRBD2,TGTGCCAGCAGCTTAGCGGGGGGCGCTGAGACCCAGTACTTC,CASSLAGGAETQYF
few,TRBV7-8,TRBJ2-7,NA,TGTGCCAGCAGCCTAGGCGGAGGACCCTACGAGCAGTACTTC,CASSLGGGPYEQYF
NA,TRBV5-1,TRBJ1-6,TRBD1,TGCGCCAGCAGCCGGGACAGCAATTCACCCCTCCACTTT,CASSRDSNSPLHF
NA,TRBV7-6,TRBJ2-5,NA,TGTGCCAGCAGCAAAGGGGCGCACAGGGCTCGAACTCGACAAGAGACCCAGTACTTC,CASSKGAHRARTRQETQYF
NA,TRBV7-8,TRBJ1-1,TRBD1,TGTGCCAGCGGGATGGACAGGGACACTGAAGCTTTCTTT,CASGMDRDTEAFF
NA,TRBV19,TRBJ2-5,NA,TGTGCCAGCAGGGGGAGGAGGAGAGAAGAGACCCAGTACTTC,CASRGRRREETQYF
few,TRBV18,TRBJ1-5,NA,TGTGCCAGCCTCGAACGGCGGGACGGGCCCCAGCATTTT,CASLERRDGPQHF
NA,TRBV6-6,TRBJ2-1,TRBD1,TGTGCCAGCAGTAAGAACAGGGGGCCCACTCTCGATGAGCAGTTCTTC,CASSKNRGPTLDEQFF
NA,TRBV11-2,TRBJ2-7,TRBD2,TGTGCCAGCACCCTCTCCCCAGTGGCTAGCGGGAGGGGTGAGCAGTACTTC,CASTLSPVASGRGEQYF
few,TRBV5-1,TRBJ2-5,TRBD1,TGCGCCAGCAGCAGGATCCCCGGACAGGGACAAGAGACCCAGTACTTC,CASSRIPGQGQETQYF
NA,TRBV28,TRBJ1-1,NA,TGTGCCAGCAGTTTAGGGGGGGCCATGAACACTGAAGCTTTCTTT,CASSLGGAMNTEAFF
NA,TRBV6-1,TRBJ1-6,NA,TGTGCCAGCAGTGAATCGCTGGTTCGGGGTTCACCCCTCCACTTT,CASSESLVRGSPLHF
NA,TRBV19,TRBJ2-7,TRBD1,TGTGCCAGTAGTACGGGACAGGGGGTCCACGAGCAGTACTTC,CASSTGQGVHEQYF
NA,TRBV29-1,TRBJ2-4,NA,TGCAGCGGGTCAGGGAGGCGCGGCGACATTCAGTACTTC,CSGSGRRGDIQYF
NA,TRBV4-2,TRBJ2-3,NA,TGTGCCAGCAGCCAAGACTTTCTGCTAGAAGGAGGGAATACGCAGTATTTT,CASSQDFLLEGGNTQYF
few,TRBV5-1,TRBJ1-1,TRBD1,TGCGCCAGCAGCTTGCAGGGGGCTGGTTTGAACACTGAAGCTTTCTTT,CASSLQGAGLNTEAFF
NA,TRBV30,TRBJ1-2,TRBD1,TGTGCCTGGAGTGTAAGGGCAGGGGGACATTCCAACTATGGCTACACCTTC,CAWSVRAGGHSNYGYTF
NA,TRBV18,TRBJ2-5,NA,TGTGCCAGCTCGTTTGGACATAACCAAGAGACCCAGTACTTC,CASSFGHNQETQYF
NA,TRBV9,TRBJ1-2,NA,TGTGCCAGCAGCGTAGCTTCTCGTTCCGAGACTAACTATGGCTACACCTTC,CASSVASRSETNYGYTF
NA,TRBV18,TRBJ2-7,TRBD1,TGTGCCAGCTCAGGGACAGGGGGCTACGAGCAGTACTTC,CASSGTGGYEQYF
few,TRBV14,TRBJ1-5,NA,TGTGCCAGCAGCCTCGGGGGTTTTGGGACCCAGCATTTT,CASSLGGFGTQHF
NA,TRBV5-6,TRBJ1-2,TRBD1,TGTGCCAGCAGCTTTACAGGGGTGGGGGCAAGCTATGGCTACACCTTC,CASSFTGVGASYGYTF
NA,TRBV15,TRBJ1-4,NA,TGTGCCACCAGCAGAGATGGGCAGGCATCGGAAAAACTGTTTTTT,CATSRDGQASEKLFF
NA,TRBV10-3,TRBJ2-3,NA,TGTGCCATCACGGAGGACGAAACCCTCACAGATACGCAGTATTTT,CAITEDETLTDTQYF
NA,TRBV28,TRBJ1-2,NA,TGTGCCAGCAGTTTTCAGGTTAACTATGGCTACACCTTC,CASSFQVNYGYTF
NA,TRBV7-2,TRBJ2-7,TRBD2,TGTGCCAGCAGCGAGACTAGCGGGGGGACCTACGAGCAGTACTTC,CASSETSGGTYEQYF
NA,TRBV6-1,TRBJ1-1,TRBD1,TGTGCCAGCAGTGCCCGGGACAGGCGAATGAACACTGAAGCTTTCTTT,CASSARDRRMNTEAFF